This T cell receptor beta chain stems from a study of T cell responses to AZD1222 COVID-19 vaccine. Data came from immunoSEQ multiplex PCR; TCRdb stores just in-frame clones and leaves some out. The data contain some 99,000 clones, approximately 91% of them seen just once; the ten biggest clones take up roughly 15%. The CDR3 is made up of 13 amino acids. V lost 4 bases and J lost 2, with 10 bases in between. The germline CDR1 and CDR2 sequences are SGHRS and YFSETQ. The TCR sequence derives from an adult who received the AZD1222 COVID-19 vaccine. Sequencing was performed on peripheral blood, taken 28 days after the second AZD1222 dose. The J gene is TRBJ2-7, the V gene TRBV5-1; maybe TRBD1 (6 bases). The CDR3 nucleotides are TGCGCCAGCAGCGGGGACAACCCCTACGAGCAGTACTTC. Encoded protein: CASSGDNPYEQYF.